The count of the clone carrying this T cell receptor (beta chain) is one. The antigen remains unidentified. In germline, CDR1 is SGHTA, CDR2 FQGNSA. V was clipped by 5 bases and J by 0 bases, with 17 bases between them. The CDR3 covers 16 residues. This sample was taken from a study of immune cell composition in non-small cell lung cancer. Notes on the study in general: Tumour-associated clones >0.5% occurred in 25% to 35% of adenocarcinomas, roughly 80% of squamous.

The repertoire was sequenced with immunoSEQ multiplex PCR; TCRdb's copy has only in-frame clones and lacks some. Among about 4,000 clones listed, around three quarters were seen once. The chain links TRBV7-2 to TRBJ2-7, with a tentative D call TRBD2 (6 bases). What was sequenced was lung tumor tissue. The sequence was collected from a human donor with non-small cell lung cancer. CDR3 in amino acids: CASSLTVGTGSYEQYF. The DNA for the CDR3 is TGTGCCAGCAGCCTGACCGTGGGGACTGGCTCCTACGAGCAGTACTTC.